This paragraph reports one TCR beta chain. Its target is not known. Between the trimmed V and J ends, which lost 2 bases and 0 bases, there was a span of 14 bases. CDR3 length: 17 amino acids. Germline V gene sequence: CDR1 MNHEY, CDR2 SVGAGI. The data were taken from a study of CD8 T cells in Susac syndrome. Study-level results: A relatively small number of individuals underwent TCR sequencing and HLA analysis.

With random hexamers, 0.5 to 1 ug RNA was reverse transcribed. TCR beta CDR3 was amplified by immunoSEQ covering 54 Vbeta and 13 Jbeta. MiXCR, applied by TCRdb to the immunoSEQ multiplex PCR reads, yields one record per CDR3 protein. The sample consists of approximately 170,000 distinct CDR3 sequences, about 90% of them appearing once. High-throughput TCR beta sequencing covered peripheral CD8+ and CD4+ T cells. FACS enriched CD8+ TEMRA cells, while bulk CD8+ and CD4+ were negatively isolated. The chain uses TRBV6-5 and TRBJ1-3; D might be TRBD1 (5 bases). The sample consisted of CD4+ T cells from PBMCs. The receptor's source is a human donor in good health. The CDR3 is CASSYLPGVSSGNTIYF. The CDR3 nucleotides are TGTGCCAGCAGTTACCTCCCGGGGGTGAGCTCTGGAAACACCATATATTTT.